The 2 T cell receptor beta chains given below trace back to one sample, sequenced in a study of tumor-infiltrating lymphocytes in primary liver carcinoma. In addition to blood RNA drawn from unsorted whole blood, germline DNA was extracted. Using a constant-region primer together with ProtoScript II reverse transcriptase, TCR beta cDNA was made from around 500 ng of total RNA. Construction of TCR beta libraries relied on three successive nested multiplex PCR rounds employing slightly modified ARM-PCR. TRBV1-TRBV30 forward and Cbeta reverse primers drove the first two approximately 10-cycle rounds. TCRdb reprocessed the multiplex PCR reads via MiXCR and lists one record per CDR3 protein. The table lists more than 150,000 distinct CDR3 sequences, roughly 60% of them singletons. Specimen: peripheral blood. These receptors came from a man aged 35 to 55 with primary liver carcinoma and hepatitis B virus infection.

This clonotype was detected only once. The chain employs TRBV12-3 or TRBV12-4 and TRBJ2-5; 11 bases fit TRBD2. Unmatched junction bases numbered 5, after V lost 0 bases and J lost 2 bases. The CDR3 spans 17 residues. For the CDR3, the DNA is TGTGCCAGCAGTTTAGCACGTGGGACTAGCGGACAAGAGACCCAGTACTTC. Amino acid sequence: CASSLARGTSGQETQYF.

The chain links TRBV5-6 to TRBJ2-7, with D unclear. The CDR3 has 16 amino acids. Germline-derived CDR1 and CDR2 are SGHDT and YYEEEE. The V gene lost 1 base and the J gene lost 0 bases, with 14 bases spanning the gap. The CDR3 loop is CASSLIARTFSYEQYF. The DNA for the CDR3 is TGTGCCAGCAGCTTGATAGCCAGAACCTTCTCCTACGAGCAGTACTTC.